The 6 T cell receptor beta chains below come from one sample, sequenced in a study of molecular identifiers for immune sequencing clone quantification. Using its own MiXCR run on the PCR reads, TCRdb lists one record per CDR3 protein. Among 300,000 to 400,000 distinct CDR3 sequences listed, about a quarter were seen once. Sequenced material: naive CD8+ T cells from blood, with Jurkat cell RNA spiked in. Subset indicated: FACS-sorted CD8+CD4-CCR7+CD45RA+ naive T cells. All receptors derive from a human donor in good health. Some libraries in this study had Jurkat cell RNA spiked in.

Comments on this clonotype: The CDR3 carries no conserved terminal phenylalanine or tryptophan, so it likely arises from a read error. V is TRBV20-1 and J is TRBJ1-1; D is possibly TRBD1 (5 bases). The CDR3 consists of 16 residues. Germline assignment: CDR1 DFQATT and CDR2 SNEGSKA (reference sequence). With 1 base removed from V and 5 bases from J, the gap between germline ends came to 20 bases. CDR3 in amino acids: CSARGSLVGVTTEAFL. CDR3 nucleotides: TGCAGTGCTAGAGGCTCCCTCGTGGGGGTTACTACTGAAGCTTTCCTT.

J is TRBJ2-7 and V is TRBV6-2 or TRBV6-3; 9 bases map to TRBD1. Unmatched junction bases numbered 7, after V lost 5 bases and J lost 5 bases. Germline CDR1 reads MNHEY; CDR2 reads SVGEGT. CDR3 length: 14 amino acids. For the CDR3, the DNA is TGTGCCAGCAGTCCACAGGGGGCCCGGGACGAGCAGTACTTC. Its translation is CASSPQGARDEQYF.

The genes are TRBV12-3 or TRBV12-4 and TRBJ2-7, with 8 positions matching TRBD1. This CDR3 comprises 15 residues. Losses at the gene ends were 3 bases for V and 5 bases for J; bases not matched to a gene: 9. For the CDR3, the DNA is TGTGCCAGCAGTTTTAGGGCAGGGGGCAAGAACGAGCAGTACTTC. Its protein is CASSFRAGGKNEQYF.

The chain couples TRBV3-1 to TRBJ2-7; D is tentatively TRBD1 or TRBD2 (5 bases each). The germline V gene has CDR1 LGHDT and CDR2 YNNKEL (reference sequence). Trimming stripped 2 bases from V and 0 bases from J, with 17 bases between. This CDR3 has 17 residues. The CDR3 reads CASSQRNRGLSSYEQYF. In DNA, the CDR3 is TGTGCCAGCAGCCAACGGAACCGGGGCCTAAGCTCCTACGAGCAGTACTTC.

At least ten counts were recorded for this clonotype. The chain recombines TRBV11-1 with TRBJ2-7, with no clear D. Germline loops: CDR1 SGHAT, CDR2 FQDESV (reference sequence). CDR3 length equals 15 residues. V lost 4 bases, J lost 0 bases, and 13 bases lay in between. CDR3 amino acids: CASSYPGQSSYEQYF. The CDR3 coding sequence is TGTGCCAGCAGCTACCCGGGCCAGAGCTCCTACGAGCAGTACTTC. Using reference TRBV11-1 and TRBJ2-7 for the parts outside the CDR3, the full variable domain is EAEVAQSPRYKITEKSQAVAFWCDPISGHATLYWYRQILGQGPELLVQFQDESVVDDSQLPKDRFSAERLKGVDSTLKIQPAELGDSAMYLCASSYPGQSSYEQYFGPGTRLTVT.

V is TRBV4-3 and J is TRBJ2-1; possible D gene TRBD2, 7 bases. CDR3 length: 16 amino acids. The ends were cut back, 0 bases at V and 9 bases at J, with 18 bases in the middle. The germline gives CDR1 LGHNA, CDR2 YSLEER. The CDR3 coding sequence is TGCGCCAGCAGCCAAGAGAGTAGGGGGGGCCGGGGTGAGCAGTTCTTC. Translated: CASSQESRGGRGEQFF.